Below are 11 T cell receptor beta chains sequenced from a single sample in a study of blood T cell repertoires in COVID-19. Sequencing used immunoSEQ multiplex PCR; TCRdb keeps in-frame clones, though not all of them. The sample carries approximately 250,000 clones, about 82% recorded once. The sequenced sample consisted of PBMCs or T cells enriched from blood (not recorded which). These receptors were taken from a woman aged 45-65 years with acute COVID-19.

The chain has TRBV15 and TRBJ2-3; TRBD1 matches at 8 bases. The germline V gene encodes CDR1 LNHNV and CDR2 YYDKDF (reference sequence). V shed 7 bases and J 3 bases; nucleotides not matched to a gene: 6. This CDR3 contains 14 residues. The CDR3 reads CATTPTGVTDTQYF. In DNA form, the CDR3 reads TGTGCCACCACCCCGACAGGGGTAACAGATACGCAGTATTTT.

This rearrangement joins TRBV6-5 to TRBJ2-1, with 10 bases lining up with TRBD2. This CDR3 comprises 14 residues. With V trimmed by 7 bases and J by 6 bases, 6 bases remained unmatched. CDR1 is MNHEY, CDR2 SVGAGI, per germline. The CDR3 DNA sequence: TGTGCCAGCATCCGGGCTAGCGGGGGCAATGAGCAGTTCTTC. Its protein product is CASIRASGGNEQFF.

This clone has just one count. The chain recombines TRBV5-6 with TRBJ1-1, with TRBD1 as a possible D gene (6 bases). The CDR3 has 14 residues. Trimming took off 2 bases at V and 0 bases at J, with 8 bases between the two ends. The germline V gene encodes CDR1 SGHDT and CDR2 YYEEEE. Written as DNA, the CDR3 is TGTGCCAGCAGCTTAGGGGGTTTGAACACTGAAGCTTTCTTT. This gives the protein CASSLGGLNTEAFF.

With respect to this clone: Other DNA sequences from this sample encode an identical CDR3 as well. The chain couples TRBV19 to TRBJ1-2; weak D call: TRBD1 (6 bases). Trimming removed 2 bases at V and 4 bases at J, with 11 bases between. Germline assignment: CDR1 LNHDA and CDR2 SQIVND (reference sequence). This CDR3 is 14 amino acids long. The CDR3 is CASSITGKSYGYTF. The CDR3 DNA reads TGTGCCAGTAGTATAACAGGGAAGTCCTATGGCTACACCTTC.

This chain uses TRBV4-3 with TRBJ2-1; D possibly corresponds to TRBD1 (6 bases). Trimming stripped 1 base from V and 6 bases from J, with 13 bases between. The CDR3 consists of 15 residues. The V gene's germline CDR1 is LGHNA and CDR2 YSLEER. CDR3 sequence reads: CASSQVDQGSNEQFF. The CDR3 nucleotides are TGCGCCAGCAGCCAAGTCGACCAGGGGAGCAATGAGCAGTTCTTC.

This clone was observed a handful of times. The chain employs TRBV9 and TRBJ1-2; possible D gene TRBD1, 5 bases. The V end was cut by 1 base, the J end by 4 bases, with 17 bases between. The CDR3 loop spans 16 amino acids. CDR1 and CDR2 from the germline V gene are SGDLS and YYNGEE. The CDR3 protein is CASSVFSGGGAYGYTF. The DNA for the CDR3 is TGTGCCAGCAGCGTATTCTCCGGGGGGGGAGCCTATGGCTACACCTTC. The whole variable domain, remainder taken from reference TRBV9 and TRBJ1-2, is DSGVTQTPKHLITATGQRVTLRCSPRSGDLSVYWYQQSLDQGLQFLIQYYNGEERAKGNILERFSAQQFPDLHSELNLSSLELGDSALYFCASSVFSGGGAYGYTFGSGTRLTVV.

The genes are TRBV20-1 and TRBJ2-1, with 9 bases identical to TRBD2. Germline CDR1 and CDR2: DFQATT and SNEGSKA (reference sequence). CDR3 length equals 10 residues. V was pared by 6 bases and J by 12 bases, with 3 bases of the junction left unmatched. The CDR3 coding sequence is TGCAGTGCAGGAGCGGGGGGGCAGTTCTTC. Residues: CSAGAGGQFF.

The chain is built from TRBV6-2 or TRBV6-3 and TRBJ1-2; a weak D match, TRBD1 (6 bases). The germline V gene has CDR1 MNHEY and CDR2 SVGEGT. V was cut by 2 bases and J by 8 bases, with 15 bases left in between. CDR3 length: 14 residues. This CDR3 reads CASSYGSGGAGYTF. In DNA, the CDR3 is TGTGCCAGCAGTTACGGGAGTGGGGGCGCCGGCTACACCTTC.

The V gene is TRBV12-3 or TRBV12-4, the J gene TRBJ2-1, with a tentative D call TRBD2 (6 bases). This CDR3 has 11 residues. Trimming took off 5 bases at V and 10 bases at J, with 9 bases between the two ends. CDR3: CASSPRGEQFF. The CDR3 DNA follows: TGTGCCAGCAGTCCCCGGGGGGAGCAGTTCTTC.

This clone was recorded a few times. This chain uses TRBV6-2 or TRBV6-3 with TRBJ1-1; no definite D call. From germline, CDR1 is MNHEY and CDR2 SVGEGT. Trimming stripped 4 bases from V and 11 bases from J, with 20 bases between. This CDR3 has 14 residues. The CDR3 spells CASSFLREEELAFF. Here the CDR3 DNA reads TGTGCCAGCAGTTTTCTCCGGGAGGAGGAATTGGCTTTCTTT.

This clone was detected ten times or more. V and J are TRBV6-5 and TRBJ1-4; D not certain. In germline, CDR1 is MNHEY, CDR2 SVGAGI. V lost 6 bases and J lost 3, with 11 bases in between. CDR3 size: 14 residues. Here the CDR3 DNA reads TGTGCCAGCAGCCTCGCAACAGCTAATGAAAAACTGTTTTTT. This gives the protein CASSLATANEKLFF.